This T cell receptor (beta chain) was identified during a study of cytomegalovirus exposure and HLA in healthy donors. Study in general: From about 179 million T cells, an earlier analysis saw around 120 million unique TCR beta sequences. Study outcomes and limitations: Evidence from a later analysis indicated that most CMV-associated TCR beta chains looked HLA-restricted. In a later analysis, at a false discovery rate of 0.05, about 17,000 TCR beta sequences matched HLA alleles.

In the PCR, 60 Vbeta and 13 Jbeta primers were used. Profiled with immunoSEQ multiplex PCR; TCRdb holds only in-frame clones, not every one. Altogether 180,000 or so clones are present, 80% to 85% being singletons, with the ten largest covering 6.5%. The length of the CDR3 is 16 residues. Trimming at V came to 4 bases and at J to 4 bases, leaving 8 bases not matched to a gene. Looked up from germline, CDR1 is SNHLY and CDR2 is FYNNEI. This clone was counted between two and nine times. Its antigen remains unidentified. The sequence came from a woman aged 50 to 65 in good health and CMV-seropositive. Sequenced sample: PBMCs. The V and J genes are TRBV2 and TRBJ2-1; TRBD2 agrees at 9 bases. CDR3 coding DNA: TGTGCCAGCAGTGTACTAGCGGGTTTCGCTTACAATGAGCAGTTCTTC. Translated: CASSVLAGFAYNEQFF.